This T cell receptor (beta chain) is drawn from a study of post-analysis software for immune sequencing data. The length of the CDR3 is 14 residues. With 6 bases removed from V and 0 bases from J, the gap between germline ends came to 15 bases. The germline V gene has CDR1 DFQATT and CDR2 SNEGSKA (reference sequence). This clonotype occurred a few times. Its antigen is unidentified. Study findings and constraints: The authors found that F measure strongly co-clustered same-batch samples. Among roughly 5 TRBV segments more frequent in patients than controls were TRBV5-6, TRBV5-1 and TRBV20-1. Controls significantly exceeded multiple sclerosis patients in normalized Chao1 diversity.

Unique molecular identifiers featured in each of the TCR beta cDNA libraries. Via MiXCR, TCRdb re-called the PCR reads, giving one row per CDR3 protein. This sample has under 650,000 distinct CDR3 sequences, with roughly 47% found just once. The source material was blood. This clonotype originated in a girl aged 5-17 years with multiple sclerosis. The chain carries TRBV20-1 and TRBJ2-7, with D possibly TRBD1 on 5 matching bases. CDR3 amino acids: CSAEARQNSYEQYF. The CDR3 coding sequence is TGCAGTGCCGAAGCCCGACAGAACTCCTACGAGCAGTACTTC.